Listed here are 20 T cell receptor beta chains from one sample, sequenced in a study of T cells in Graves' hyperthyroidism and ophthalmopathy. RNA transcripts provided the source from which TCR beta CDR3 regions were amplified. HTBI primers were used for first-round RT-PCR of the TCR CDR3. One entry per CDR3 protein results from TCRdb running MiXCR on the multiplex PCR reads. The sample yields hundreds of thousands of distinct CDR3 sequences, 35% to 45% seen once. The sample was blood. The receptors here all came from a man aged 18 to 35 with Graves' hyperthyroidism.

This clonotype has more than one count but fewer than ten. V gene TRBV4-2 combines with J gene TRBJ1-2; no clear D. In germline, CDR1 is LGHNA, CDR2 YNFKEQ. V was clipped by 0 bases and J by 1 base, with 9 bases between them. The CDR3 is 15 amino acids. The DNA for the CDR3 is TGTGCCAGCAGCCAAGATTTAGGGAATAACTATGGCTACACCTTC. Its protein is CASSQDLGNNYGYTF.

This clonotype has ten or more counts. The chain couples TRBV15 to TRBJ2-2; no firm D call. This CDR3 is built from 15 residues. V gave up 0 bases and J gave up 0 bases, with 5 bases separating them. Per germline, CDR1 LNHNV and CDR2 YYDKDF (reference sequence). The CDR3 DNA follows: TGTGCCACCAGCAGAGACAGAGCGAACACCGGGGAGCTGTTTTTT. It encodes CATSRDRANTGELFF. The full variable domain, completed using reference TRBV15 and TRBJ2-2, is DAMVIQNPRYQVTQFGKPVTLSCSQTLNHNVMYWYQQKSSQAPKLLFHYYDKDFNNEADTPDNFQSRRPNTSFCFLDIRSPGLGDTAMYLCATSRDRANTGELFFGEGSRLTVL.

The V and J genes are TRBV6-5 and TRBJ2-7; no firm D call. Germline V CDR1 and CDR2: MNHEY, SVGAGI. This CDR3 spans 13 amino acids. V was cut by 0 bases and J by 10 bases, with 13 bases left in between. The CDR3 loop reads CASSYSFMKAQYF. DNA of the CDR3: TGTGCCAGCAGTTACTCGTTTATGAAAGCACAGTACTTC.

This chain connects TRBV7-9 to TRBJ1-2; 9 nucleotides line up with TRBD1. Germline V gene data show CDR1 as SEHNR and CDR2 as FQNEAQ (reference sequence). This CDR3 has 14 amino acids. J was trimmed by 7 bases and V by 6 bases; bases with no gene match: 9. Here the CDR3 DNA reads TGTGCCAGCAGGCATTGGACAGGGGAGACTGGCTACACCTTC. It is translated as CASRHWTGETGYTF.

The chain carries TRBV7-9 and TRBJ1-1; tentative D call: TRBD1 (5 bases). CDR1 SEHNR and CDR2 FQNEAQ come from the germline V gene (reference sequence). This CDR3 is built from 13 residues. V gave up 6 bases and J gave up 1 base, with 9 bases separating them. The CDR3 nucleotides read TGTGCCAGCAGGGGGCGTGGGAACACTGAAGCTTTCTTT. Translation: CASRGRGNTEAFF.

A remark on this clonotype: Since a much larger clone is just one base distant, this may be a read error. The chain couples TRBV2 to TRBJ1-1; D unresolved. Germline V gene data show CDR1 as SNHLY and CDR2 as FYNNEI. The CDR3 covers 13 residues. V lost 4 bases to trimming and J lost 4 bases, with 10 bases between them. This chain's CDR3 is CASSVTDCTEAFF. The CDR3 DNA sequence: TGTGCCAGCAGTGTTACGGACTGCACTGAAGCTTTCTTT.

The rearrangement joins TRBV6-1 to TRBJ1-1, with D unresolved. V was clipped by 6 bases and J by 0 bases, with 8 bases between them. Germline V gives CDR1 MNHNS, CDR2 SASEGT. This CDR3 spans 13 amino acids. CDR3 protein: CASREGVNTEAFF. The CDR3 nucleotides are TGTGCCAGCAGAGAGGGTGTGAACACTGAAGCTTTCTTT.

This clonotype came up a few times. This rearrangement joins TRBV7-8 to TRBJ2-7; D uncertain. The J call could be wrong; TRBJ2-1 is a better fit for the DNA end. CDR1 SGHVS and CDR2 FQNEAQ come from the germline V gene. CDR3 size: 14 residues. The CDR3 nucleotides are TGTGCCAGCAGCTTAGGACGGATTGCCAATGAGCAGTTCTTC. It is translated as CASSLGRIANEQFF.

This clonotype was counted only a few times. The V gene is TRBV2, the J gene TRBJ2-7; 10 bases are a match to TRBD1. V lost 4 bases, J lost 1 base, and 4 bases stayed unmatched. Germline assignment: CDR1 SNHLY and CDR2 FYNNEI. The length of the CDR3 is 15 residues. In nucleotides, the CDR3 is TGTGCCAGCAGTGTGACAGGGGGCAGGTCCTACGAGCAGTACTTC. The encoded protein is CASSVTGGRSYEQYF.

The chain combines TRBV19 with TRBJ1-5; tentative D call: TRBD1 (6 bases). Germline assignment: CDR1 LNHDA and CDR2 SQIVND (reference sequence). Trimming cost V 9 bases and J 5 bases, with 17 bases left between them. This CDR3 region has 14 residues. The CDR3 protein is CASSPQGTHQPQHF. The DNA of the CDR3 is TGTGCCAGCAGCCCACAGGGTACGCATCAGCCCCAGCATTTT.

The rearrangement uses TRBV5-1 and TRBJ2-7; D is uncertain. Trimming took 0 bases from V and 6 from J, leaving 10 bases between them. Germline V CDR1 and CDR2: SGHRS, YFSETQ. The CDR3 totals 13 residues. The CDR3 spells CASSLGLHAEQYF. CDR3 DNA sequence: TGCGCCAGCAGCTTGGGACTCCACGCCGAGCAGTACTTC.

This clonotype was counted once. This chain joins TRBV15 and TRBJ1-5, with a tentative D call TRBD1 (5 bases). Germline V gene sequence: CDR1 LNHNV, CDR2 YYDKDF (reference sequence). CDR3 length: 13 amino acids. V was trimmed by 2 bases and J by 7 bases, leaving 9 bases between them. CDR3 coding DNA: TGTGCCACCAGCAGACAGGGTGTCCAGCCCCAGCATTTT. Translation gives CATSRQGVQPQHF.

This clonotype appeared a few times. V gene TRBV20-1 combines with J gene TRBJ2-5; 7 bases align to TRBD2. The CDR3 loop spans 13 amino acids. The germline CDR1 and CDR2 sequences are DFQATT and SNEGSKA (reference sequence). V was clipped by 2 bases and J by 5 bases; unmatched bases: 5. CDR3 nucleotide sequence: TGCAGTGCTAGAAAGGGCGGGAGCGAGACCCAGTACTTC. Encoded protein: CSARKGGSETQYF.

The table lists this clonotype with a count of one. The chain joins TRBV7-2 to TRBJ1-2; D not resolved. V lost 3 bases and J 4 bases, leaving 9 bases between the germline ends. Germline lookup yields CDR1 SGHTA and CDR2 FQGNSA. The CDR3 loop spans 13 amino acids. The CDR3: CASSFYWSYGYTF. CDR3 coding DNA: TGTGCCAGCAGCTTTTACTGGAGCTATGGCTACACCTTC.

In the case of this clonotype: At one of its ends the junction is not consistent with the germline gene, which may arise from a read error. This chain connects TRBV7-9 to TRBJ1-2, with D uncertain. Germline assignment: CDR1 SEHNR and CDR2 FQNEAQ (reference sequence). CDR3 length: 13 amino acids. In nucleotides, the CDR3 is TGCGCCAGCAGCCAAGGCCCAGCGGGAGGCTACACCTTC. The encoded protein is CASSQGPAGGYTF.

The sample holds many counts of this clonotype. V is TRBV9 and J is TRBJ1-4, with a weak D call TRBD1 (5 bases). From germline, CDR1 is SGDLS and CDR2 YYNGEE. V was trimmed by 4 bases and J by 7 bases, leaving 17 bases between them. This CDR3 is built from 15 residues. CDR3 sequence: CASSSGGTAGEKLFF. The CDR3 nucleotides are TGTGCCAGCAGCTCCGGGGGGACGGCGGGTGAAAAACTGTTTTTT.

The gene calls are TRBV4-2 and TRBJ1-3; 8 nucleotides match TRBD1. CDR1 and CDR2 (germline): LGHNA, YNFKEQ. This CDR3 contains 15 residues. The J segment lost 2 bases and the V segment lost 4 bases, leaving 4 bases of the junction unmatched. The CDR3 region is CASSLSTGAGNTIYF. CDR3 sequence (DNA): TGTGCCAGCAGCCTGTCGACAGGGGCTGGAAACACCATATATTTT.

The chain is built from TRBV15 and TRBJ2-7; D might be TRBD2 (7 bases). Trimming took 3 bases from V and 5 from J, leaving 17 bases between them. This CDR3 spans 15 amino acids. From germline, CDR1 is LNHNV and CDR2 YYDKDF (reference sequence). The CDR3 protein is CATSSLVPGGNEQYF. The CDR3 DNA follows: TGTGCCACCAGCAGCTTAGTCCCGGGGGGCAACGAGCAGTACTTC. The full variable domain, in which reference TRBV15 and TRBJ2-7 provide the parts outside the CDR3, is DAMVIQNPRYQVTQFGKPVTLSCSQTLNHNVMYWYQQKSSQAPKLLFHYYDKDFNNEADTPDNFQSRRPNTSFCFLDIRSPGLGDTAMYLCATSSLVPGGNEQYFGPGTRLTVT.

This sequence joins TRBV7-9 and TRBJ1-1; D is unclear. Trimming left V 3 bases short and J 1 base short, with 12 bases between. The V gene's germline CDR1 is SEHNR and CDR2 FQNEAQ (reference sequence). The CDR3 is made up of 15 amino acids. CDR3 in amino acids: CASSLDQSRNTEAFF. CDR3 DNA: TGTGCCAGCAGCTTGGATCAGAGTAGGAACACTGAAGCTTTCTTT.

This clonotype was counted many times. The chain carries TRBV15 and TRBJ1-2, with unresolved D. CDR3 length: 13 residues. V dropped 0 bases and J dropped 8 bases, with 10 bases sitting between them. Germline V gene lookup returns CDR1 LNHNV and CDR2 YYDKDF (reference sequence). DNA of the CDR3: TGTGCCACCAGCAGAGATCTACCAGGAGGCTACACCTTC. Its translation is CATSRDLPGGYTF. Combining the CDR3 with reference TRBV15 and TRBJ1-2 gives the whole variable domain DAMVIQNPRYQVTQFGKPVTLSCSQTLNHNVMYWYQQKSSQAPKLLFHYYDKDFNNEADTPDNFQSRRPNTSFCFLDIRSPGLGDTAMYLCATSRDLPGGYTFGSGTRLTVV.